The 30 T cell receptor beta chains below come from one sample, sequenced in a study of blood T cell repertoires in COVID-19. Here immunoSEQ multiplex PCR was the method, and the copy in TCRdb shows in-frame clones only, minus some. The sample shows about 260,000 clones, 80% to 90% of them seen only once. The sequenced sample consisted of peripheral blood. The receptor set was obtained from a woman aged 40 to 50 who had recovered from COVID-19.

CDR3 sequence (DNA): TGTGCCAGCAGTGAATTAGCCGGGACAGGGGAATCCGAAGGGGGCTACACCTTC. It codes for CASSELAGTGESEGGYTF. This chain connects TRBV6-1 to TRBJ1-2, with 10 positions matching TRBD1. The germline gives CDR1 MNHNS, CDR2 SASEGT. V gave up 2 bases and J gave up 8 bases; unmatched junction bases: 17. The CDR3 loop spans 18 amino acids.

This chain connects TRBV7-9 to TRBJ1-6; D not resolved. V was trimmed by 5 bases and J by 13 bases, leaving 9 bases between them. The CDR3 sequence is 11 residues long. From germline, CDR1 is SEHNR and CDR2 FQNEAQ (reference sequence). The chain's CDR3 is CASSPGGPLHF. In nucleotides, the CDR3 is TGTGCCAGCAGCCCCGGCGGTCCCCTCCACTTT.

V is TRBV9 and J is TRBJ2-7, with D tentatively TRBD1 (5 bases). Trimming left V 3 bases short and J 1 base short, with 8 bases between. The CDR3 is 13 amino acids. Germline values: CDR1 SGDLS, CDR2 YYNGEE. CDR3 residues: CASSETDSYEQYF. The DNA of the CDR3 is TGTGCCAGCAGCGAGACAGATTCCTACGAGCAGTACTTC.

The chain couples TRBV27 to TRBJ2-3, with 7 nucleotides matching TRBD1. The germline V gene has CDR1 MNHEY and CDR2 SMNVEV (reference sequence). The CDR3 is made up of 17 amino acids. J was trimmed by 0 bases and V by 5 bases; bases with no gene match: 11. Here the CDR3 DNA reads TGTGCCAGCAGTCAACCCCAGGGGGTTGGTAGCACAGATACGCAGTATTTT. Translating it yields CASSQPQGVGSTDTQYF.

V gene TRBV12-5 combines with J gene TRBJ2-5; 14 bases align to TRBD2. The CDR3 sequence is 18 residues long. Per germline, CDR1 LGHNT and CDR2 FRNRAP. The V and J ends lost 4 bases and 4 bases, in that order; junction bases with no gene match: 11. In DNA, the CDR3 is TGTGCTAGTGGTTACCGACCCGCCGGACTAGCGGGGGGAGAGACCCAGTACTTC. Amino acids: CASGYRPAGLAGGETQYF.

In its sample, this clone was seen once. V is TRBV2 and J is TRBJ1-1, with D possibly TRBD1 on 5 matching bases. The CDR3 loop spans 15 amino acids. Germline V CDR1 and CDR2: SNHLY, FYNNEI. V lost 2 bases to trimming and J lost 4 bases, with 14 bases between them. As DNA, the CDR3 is TGTGCCAGCAGTGAACAGGGTGGAAGGGGCACTGAAGCTTTCTTT. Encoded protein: CASSEQGGRGTEAFF.

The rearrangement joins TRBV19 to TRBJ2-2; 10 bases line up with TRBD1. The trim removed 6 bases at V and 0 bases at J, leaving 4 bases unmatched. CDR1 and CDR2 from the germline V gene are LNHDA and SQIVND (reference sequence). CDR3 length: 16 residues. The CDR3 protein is CASSPGQGANTGELFF. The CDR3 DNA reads TGTGCCAGTAGCCCTGGACAGGGGGCGAACACCGGGGAGCTGTTTTTT.

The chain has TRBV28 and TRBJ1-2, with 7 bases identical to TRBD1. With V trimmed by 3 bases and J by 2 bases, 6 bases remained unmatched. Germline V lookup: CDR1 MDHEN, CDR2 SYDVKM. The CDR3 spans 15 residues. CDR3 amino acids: CASSFTATGNYGYTF. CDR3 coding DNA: TGTGCCAGCAGTTTTACGGCGACAGGGAACTATGGCTACACCTTC.

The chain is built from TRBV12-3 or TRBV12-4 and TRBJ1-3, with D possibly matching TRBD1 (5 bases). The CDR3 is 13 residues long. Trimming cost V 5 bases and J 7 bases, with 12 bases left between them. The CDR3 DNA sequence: TGTGCCAGCAGTGTGGCGGGGGGGAACACCATATATTTT. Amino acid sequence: CASSVAGGNTIYF.

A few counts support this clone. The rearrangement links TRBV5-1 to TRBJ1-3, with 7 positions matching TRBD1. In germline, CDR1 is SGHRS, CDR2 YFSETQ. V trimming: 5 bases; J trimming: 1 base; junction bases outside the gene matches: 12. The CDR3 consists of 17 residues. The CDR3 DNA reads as TGCGCCAGCAGTTCTCGCCATACAGGGGTTTCTGGAAACACCATATATTTT. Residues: CASSSRHTGVSGNTIYF.

The CDR3 sequence: CASTTPGGAQPQHF. For the CDR3, the DNA is TGTGCCAGTACCACACCGGGAGGGGCCCAGCCCCAGCATTTT. The genes are TRBV19 and TRBJ1-5; tentative D call: TRBD1 (5 bases). There are 14 residues in the CDR3. Germline V CDR1 and CDR2: LNHDA, SQIVND (reference sequence). V was pared by 7 bases and J by 7 bases, with 17 bases between.

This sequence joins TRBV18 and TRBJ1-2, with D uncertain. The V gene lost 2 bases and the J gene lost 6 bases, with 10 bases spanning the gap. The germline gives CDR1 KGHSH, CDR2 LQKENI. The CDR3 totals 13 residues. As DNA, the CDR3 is TGTGCCAGCTCACCAAGGCCCGGAGATGGCTACACCTTC. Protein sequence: CASSPRPGDGYTF.

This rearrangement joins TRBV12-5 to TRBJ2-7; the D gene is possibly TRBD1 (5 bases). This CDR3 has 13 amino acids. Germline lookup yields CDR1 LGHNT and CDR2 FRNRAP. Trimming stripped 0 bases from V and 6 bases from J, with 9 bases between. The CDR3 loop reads CASGLVPGIEQYF. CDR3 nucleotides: TGTGCTAGTGGTTTGGTACCAGGGATCGAGCAGTACTTC.

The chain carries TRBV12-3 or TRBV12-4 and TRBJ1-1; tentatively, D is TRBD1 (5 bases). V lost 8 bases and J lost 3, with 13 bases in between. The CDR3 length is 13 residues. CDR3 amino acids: CASAPWGDTEAFF. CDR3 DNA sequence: TGTGCCAGCGCCCCCTGGGGGGACACTGAAGCTTTCTTT.

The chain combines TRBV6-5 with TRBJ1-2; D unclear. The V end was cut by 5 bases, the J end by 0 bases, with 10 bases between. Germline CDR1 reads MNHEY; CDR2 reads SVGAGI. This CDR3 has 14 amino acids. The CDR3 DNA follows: TGTGCCAGCAGTCCCGAAGCGACTAACTATGGCTACACCTTC. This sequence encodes CASSPEATNYGYTF.

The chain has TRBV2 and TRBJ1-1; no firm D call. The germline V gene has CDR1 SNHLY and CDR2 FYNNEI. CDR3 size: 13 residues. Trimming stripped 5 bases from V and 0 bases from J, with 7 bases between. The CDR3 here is CASSQDMNTEAFF. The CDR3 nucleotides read TGTGCCAGCAGTCAGGATATGAACACTGAAGCTTTCTTT.

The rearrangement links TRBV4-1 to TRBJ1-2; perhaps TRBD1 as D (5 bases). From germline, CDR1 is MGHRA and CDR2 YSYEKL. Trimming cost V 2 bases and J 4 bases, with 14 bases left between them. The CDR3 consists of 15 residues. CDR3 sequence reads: CASSQSGALLYGYTF. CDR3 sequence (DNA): TGCGCCAGCAGCCAATCTGGGGCTCTGCTCTATGGCTACACCTTC.

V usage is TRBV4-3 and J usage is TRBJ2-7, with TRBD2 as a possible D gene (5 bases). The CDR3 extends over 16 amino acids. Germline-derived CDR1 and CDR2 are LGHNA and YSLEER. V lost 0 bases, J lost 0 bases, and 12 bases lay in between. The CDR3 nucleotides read TGCGCCAGCAGCCAAGATCCAATCGGGGTCTCCTACGAGCAGTACTTC. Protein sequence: CASSQDPIGVSYEQYF.

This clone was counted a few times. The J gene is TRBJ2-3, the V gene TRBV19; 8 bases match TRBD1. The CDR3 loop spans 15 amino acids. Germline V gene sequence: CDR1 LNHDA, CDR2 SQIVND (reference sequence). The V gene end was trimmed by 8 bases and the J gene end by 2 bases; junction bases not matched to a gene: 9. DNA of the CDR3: TGTGCCAGTGGGGGACAGGCTCATCACACAGATACGCAGTATTTT. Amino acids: CASGGQAHHTDTQYF.

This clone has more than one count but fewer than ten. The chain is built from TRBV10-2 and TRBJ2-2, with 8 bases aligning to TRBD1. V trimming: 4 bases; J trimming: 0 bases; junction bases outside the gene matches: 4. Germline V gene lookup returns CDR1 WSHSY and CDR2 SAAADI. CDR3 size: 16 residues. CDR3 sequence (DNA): TGCGCCAGCAGTGGGACAGGGATCGCGAACACCGGGGAGCTGTTTTTT. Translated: CASSGTGIANTGELFF.

This chain's CDR3 is CARRPGLGTSMGFF. The CDR3, as DNA: TGTGCCAGGAGACCGGGACTAGGGACCTCTATGGGGTTCTTC. V gene TRBV6-4 combines with J gene TRBJ2-1, with TRBD2 matching 8 bases. In germline, CDR1 is MRHNA, CDR2 SNTAGT. CDR3 length equals 14 residues. After removal of 9 bases from V and 15 bases from J, the junction contained 19 bases not matched to a gene.

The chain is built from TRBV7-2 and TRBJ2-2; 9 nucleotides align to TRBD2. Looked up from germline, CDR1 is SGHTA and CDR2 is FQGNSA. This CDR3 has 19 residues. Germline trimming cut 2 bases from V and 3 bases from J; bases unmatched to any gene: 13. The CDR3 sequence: CASSLRLTAGGHYTGELFF. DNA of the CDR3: TGTGCCAGCAGCTTACGCCTGACTGCGGGGGGGCATTACACCGGGGAGCTGTTTTTT. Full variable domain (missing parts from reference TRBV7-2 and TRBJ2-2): GAGVSQSPSNKVTEKGKDVELRCDPISGHTALYWYRQSLGQGLEFLIYFQGNSAPDKSGLPSDRFSAERTGGSVSTLTIQRTQQEDSAVYLCASSLRLTAGGHYTGELFFGEGSRLTVL.

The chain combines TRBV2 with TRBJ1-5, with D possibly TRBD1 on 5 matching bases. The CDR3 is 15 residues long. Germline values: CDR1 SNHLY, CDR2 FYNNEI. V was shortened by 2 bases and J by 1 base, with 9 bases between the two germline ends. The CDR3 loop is CASSEPGHSNQPQHF. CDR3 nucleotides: TGTGCCAGCAGTGAACCTGGACACAGCAATCAGCCCCAGCATTTT.

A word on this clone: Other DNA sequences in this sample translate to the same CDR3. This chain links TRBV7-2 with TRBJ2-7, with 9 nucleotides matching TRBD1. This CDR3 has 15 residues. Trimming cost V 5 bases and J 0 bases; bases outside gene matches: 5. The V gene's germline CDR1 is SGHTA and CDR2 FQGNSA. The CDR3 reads CASSPGQGSSYEQYF. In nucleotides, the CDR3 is TGTGCCAGCAGCCCCGGACAGGGGAGCTCCTACGAGCAGTACTTC.

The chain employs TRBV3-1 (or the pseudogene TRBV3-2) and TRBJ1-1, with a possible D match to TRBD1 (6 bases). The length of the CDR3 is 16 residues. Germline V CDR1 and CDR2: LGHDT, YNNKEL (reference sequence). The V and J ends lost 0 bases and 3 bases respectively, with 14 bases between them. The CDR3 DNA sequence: TGTGCCAGCAGCCAAGATCTTCCGGGGGGCCACACTGAAGCTTTCTTT. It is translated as CASSQDLPGGHTEAFF.

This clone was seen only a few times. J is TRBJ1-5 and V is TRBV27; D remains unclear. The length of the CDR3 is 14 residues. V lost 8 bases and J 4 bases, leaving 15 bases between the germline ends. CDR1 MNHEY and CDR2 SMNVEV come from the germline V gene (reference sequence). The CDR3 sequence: CASRGPGPNQPQHF. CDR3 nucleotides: TGTGCCAGCCGCGGGCCAGGACCGAATCAGCCCCAGCATTTT.

CDR3 sequence: CSVRGTVYGYTF. In DNA form, the CDR3 reads TGCAGCGTCAGGGGGACAGTCTATGGCTACACCTTC. The V and J genes are TRBV29-1 and TRBJ1-2; 7 bases are a match to TRBD1. The CDR3 is 12 residues long. V lost 6 bases, J lost 4 bases, and 5 bases stayed unmatched. CDR1 and CDR2 from the germline V gene are SQVTM and ANQGSEA.

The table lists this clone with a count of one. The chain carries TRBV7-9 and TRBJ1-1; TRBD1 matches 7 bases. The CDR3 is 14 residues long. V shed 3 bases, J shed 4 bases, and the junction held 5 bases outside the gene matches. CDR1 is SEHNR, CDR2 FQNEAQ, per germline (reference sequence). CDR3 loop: CASSFRTGATEAFF. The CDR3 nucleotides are TGTGCCAGCAGCTTCCGTACAGGGGCCACTGAAGCTTTCTTT.

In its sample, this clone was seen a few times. This CDR3 is CASSLAWGRGSEQYF. The CDR3 DNA is TGTGCCAGCAGCTTGGCCTGGGGCAGGGGTAGCGAGCAGTACTTC. The chain couples TRBV5-4 to TRBJ2-7, with D possibly TRBD1 on 6 matching bases. The germline CDR1 and CDR2 sequences are SGHNT and YYREEE (reference sequence). The CDR3 is 15 residues long. Deletions cut 0 bases from V and 6 bases from J, with 16 bases between.

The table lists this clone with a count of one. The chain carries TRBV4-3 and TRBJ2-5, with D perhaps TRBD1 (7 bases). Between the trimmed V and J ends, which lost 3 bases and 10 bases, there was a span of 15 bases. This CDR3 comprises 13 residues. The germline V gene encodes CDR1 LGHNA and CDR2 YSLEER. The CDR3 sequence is CASSQRGQRVQYF. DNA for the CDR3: TGCGCCAGCAGCCAGCGGGGACAGAGAGTCCAGTACTTC.